The TCR beta chain described here comes from a study of T cell repertoires in cytomegalovirus infection. TCRdb used MiXCR to reprocess the reads, holding one entry per CDR3 protein. Here the sample spans about 830,000 distinct CDR3 sequences, around a third being singletons. Trimming took 7 bases from V and 9 from J, leaving 13 bases between them. This CDR3 is built from 12 residues. Germline values: CDR1 LNHDA, CDR2 SQIVND (reference sequence). This clonotype was observed a few times. Its antigen is not identified. V gene TRBV19 combines with J gene TRBJ2-1; D gene ambiguous. The receptor comes from a human donor in good health (CMV status not recorded). Some clones in this sample may be carry-over from other donors' samples. Sequenced here: cultured CD8+ T cells from PBMCs, sampled from culture after CMV antigen stimulation. CDR3 nucleotides: TGTGCCAGTAATATCGGCCCGGGTGAGCAGTTCTTC. This translates into CASNIGPGEQFF.